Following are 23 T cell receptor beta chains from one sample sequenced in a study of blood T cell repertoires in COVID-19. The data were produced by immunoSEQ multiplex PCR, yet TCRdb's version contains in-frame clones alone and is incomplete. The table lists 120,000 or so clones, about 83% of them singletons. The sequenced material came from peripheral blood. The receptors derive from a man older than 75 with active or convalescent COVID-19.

The CDR3 coding sequence is TGTGCCAGCAGTTACTACAGGGGTCCCTACGAGCAGTACTTC. It codes for CASSYYRGPYEQYF. This chain uses TRBV6-5 with TRBJ2-7; 7 bases are shared with TRBD1. Germline CDR1 MNHEY, CDR2 SVGAGI. This CDR3 region has 14 residues. V trimming: 1 base; J trimming: 2 bases; junction bases outside the gene matches: 2.

CDR3 loop: CASSEAGSGGASYNEQFF. The CDR3 coding sequence is TGTGCCAGCAGCGAGGCGGGAAGCGGGGGGGCCTCGTACAATGAGCAGTTCTTC. The V call is TRBV21-1, the J call TRBJ2-1; no DNA check was done on the table's D call, TRBD2. TRBV21-1 is a known pseudogene. This CDR3 is built from 18 residues.

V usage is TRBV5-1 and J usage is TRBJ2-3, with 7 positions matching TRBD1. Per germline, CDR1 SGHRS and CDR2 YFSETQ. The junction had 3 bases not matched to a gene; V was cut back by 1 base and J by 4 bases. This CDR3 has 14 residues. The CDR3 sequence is CASSLTTGADTQYF. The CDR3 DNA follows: TGCGCCAGCAGCTTGACTACAGGGGCAGATACGCAGTATTTT.

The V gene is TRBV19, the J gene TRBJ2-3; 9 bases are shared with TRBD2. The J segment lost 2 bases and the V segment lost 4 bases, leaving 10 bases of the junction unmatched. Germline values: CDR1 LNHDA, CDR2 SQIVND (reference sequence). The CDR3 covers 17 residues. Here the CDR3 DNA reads TGTGCCAGTAGTAAGGAGCGGGGGGTCTCGATCACAGATACGCAGTATTTT. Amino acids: CASSKERGVSITDTQYF. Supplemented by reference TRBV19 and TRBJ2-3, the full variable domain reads DGGITQSPKYLFRKEGQNVTLSCEQNLNHDAMYWYRQDPGQGLRLIYYSQIVNDFQKGDIAEGYSVSREKKESFPLTVTSAQKNPTAFYLCASSKERGVSITDTQYFGPGTRLTVL.

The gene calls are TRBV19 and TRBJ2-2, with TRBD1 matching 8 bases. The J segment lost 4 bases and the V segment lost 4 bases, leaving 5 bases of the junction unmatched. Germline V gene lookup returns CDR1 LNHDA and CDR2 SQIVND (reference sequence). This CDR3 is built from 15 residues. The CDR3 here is CASSTRQGITGELFF. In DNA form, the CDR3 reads TGTGCCAGTAGTACCCGACAGGGGATCACCGGGGAGCTGTTTTTT.

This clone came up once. DNA of the CDR3: TGCGCCAGCAGCTCTGGAGGTGGGAACACTGAAGCTTTCTTT. As protein: CASSSGGGNTEAFF. The genes are TRBV5-1 and TRBJ1-1; D is undetermined. Looked up from germline, CDR1 is SGHRS and CDR2 is YFSETQ. The ends were cut back, 3 bases at V and 1 base at J, with 10 bases in the middle. The CDR3 has 14 amino acids.

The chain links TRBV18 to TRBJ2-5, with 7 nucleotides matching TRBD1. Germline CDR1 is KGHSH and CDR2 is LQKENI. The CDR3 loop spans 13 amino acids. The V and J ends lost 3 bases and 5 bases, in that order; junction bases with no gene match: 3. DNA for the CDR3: TGTGCCAGCTCACCGGGGGACAGCGAGACCCAGTACTTC. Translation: CASSPGDSETQYF.

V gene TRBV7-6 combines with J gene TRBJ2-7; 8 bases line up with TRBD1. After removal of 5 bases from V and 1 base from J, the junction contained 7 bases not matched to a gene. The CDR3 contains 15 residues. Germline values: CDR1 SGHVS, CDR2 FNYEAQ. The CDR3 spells CASSQRYRGSYEQYF. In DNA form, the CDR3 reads TGTGCCAGCAGCCAGCGGTACAGGGGGTCCTACGAGCAGTACTTC.

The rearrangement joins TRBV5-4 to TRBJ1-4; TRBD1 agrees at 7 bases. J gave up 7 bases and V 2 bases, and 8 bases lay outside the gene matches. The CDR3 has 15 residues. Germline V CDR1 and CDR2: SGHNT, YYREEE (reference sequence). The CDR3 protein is CASSLSTGAGEKLFF. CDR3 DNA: TGTGCCAGCAGCTTATCCACAGGGGCGGGTGAAAAACTGTTTTTT. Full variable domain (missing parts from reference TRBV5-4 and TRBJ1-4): ETGVTQSPTHLIKTRGQQVTLRCSSQSGHNTVSWYQQALGQGPQFIFQYYREEENGRGNFPPRFSGLQFPNYSSELNVNALELDDSALYLCASSLSTGAGEKLFFGSGTQLSVL.

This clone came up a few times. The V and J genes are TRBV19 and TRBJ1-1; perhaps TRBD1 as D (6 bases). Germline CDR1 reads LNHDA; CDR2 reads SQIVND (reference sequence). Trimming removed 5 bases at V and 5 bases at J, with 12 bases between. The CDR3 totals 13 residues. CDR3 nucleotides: TGTGCCAGTAGTGTGAGGGGGAGTACTGAAGCTTTCTTT. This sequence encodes CASSVRGSTEAFF.

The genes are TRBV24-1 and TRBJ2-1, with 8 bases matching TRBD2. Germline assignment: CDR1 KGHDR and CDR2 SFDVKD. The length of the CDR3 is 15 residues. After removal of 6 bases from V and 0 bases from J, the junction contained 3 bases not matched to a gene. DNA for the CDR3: TGTGCCACCAGTAGCGGGGGAAGCTCCTACAATGAGCAGTTCTTC. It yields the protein CATSSGGSSYNEQFF.

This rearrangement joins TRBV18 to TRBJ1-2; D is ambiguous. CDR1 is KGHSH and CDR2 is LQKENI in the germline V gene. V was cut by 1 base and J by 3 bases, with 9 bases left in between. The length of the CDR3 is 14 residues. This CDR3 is CASSPLEQDYGYTF. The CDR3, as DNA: TGTGCCAGCTCACCACTTGAGCAAGACTATGGCTACACCTTC.

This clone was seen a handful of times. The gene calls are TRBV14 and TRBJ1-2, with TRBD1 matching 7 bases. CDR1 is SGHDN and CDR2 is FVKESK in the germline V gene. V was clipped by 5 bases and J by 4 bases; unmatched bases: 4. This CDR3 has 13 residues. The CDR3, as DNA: TGTGCCAGCAGCGCCTACAGGGGCTATGGCTACACCTTC. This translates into CASSAYRGYGYTF. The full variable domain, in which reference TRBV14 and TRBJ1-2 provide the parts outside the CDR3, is EAGVTQFPSHSVIEKGQTVTLRCDPISGHDNLYWYRRVMGKEIKFLLHFVKESKQDESGMPNNRFLAERTGGTYSTLKVQPAELEDSGVYFCASSAYRGYGYTFGSGTRLTVV.

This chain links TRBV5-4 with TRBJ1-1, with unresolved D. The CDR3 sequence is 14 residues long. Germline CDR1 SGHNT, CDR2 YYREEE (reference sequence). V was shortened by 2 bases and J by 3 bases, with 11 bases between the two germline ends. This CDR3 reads CASSFLLSDTEAFF. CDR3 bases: TGTGCCAGCAGCTTCCTTTTGTCGGACACTGAAGCTTTCTTT.

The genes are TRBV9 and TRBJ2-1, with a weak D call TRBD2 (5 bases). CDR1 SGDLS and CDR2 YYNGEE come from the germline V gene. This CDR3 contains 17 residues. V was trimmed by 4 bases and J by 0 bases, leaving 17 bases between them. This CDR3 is CASSPGRPGSSYNEQFF. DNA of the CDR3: TGTGCCAGCAGCCCTGGTCGCCCGGGGAGCTCCTACAATGAGCAGTTCTTC.

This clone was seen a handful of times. The CDR3 reads CASSRTYEQYF. The CDR3 coding sequence is TGTGCCAGCAGTCGTACCTACGAGCAGTACTTC. The chain couples TRBV7-3 to TRBJ2-7; D not resolved. Per germline, CDR1 SGHTA and CDR2 FQGTGA. The CDR3 covers 11 residues. With 6 bases removed from V and 2 bases from J, the gap between germline ends came to 5 bases.

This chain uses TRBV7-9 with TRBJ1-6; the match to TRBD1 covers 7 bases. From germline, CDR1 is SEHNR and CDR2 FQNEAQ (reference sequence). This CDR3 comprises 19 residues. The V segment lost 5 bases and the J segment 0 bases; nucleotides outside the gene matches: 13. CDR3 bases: TGTGCCAGCAGCCACCCCCGGGACAGTCTTTACTCCTATAATTCACCCCTCCACTTT. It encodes CASSHPRDSLYSYNSPLHF.

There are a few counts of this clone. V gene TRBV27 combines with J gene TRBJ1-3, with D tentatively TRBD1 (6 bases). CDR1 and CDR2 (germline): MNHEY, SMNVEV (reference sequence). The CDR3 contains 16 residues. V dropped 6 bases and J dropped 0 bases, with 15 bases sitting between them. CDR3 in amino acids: CASSSLRDNSGNTIYF. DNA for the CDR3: TGTGCCAGCAGCTCATTGAGGGACAACTCTGGAAACACCATATATTTT.

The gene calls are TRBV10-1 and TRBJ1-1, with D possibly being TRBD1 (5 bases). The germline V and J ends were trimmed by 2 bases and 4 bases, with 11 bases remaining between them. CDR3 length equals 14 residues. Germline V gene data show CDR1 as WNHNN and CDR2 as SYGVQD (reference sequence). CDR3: CASSEAGVGTEAFF. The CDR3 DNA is TGCGCCAGCAGTGAGGCGGGGGTGGGCACTGAAGCTTTCTTT.

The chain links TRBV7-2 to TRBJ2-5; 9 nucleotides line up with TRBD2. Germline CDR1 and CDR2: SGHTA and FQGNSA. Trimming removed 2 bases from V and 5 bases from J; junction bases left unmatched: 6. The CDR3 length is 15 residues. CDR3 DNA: TGTGCCAGCAGCTTACGGCGGGGGGGCCTGGAGACCCAGTACTTC. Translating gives CASSLRRGGLETQYF.

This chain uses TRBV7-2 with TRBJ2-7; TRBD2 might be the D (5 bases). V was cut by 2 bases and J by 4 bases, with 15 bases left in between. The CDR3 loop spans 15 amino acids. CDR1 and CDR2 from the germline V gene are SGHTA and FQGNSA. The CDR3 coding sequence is TGTGCCAGCAGCTTACCGGATCTAGGGAGTTACGAGCAGTACTTC. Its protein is CASSLPDLGSYEQYF.

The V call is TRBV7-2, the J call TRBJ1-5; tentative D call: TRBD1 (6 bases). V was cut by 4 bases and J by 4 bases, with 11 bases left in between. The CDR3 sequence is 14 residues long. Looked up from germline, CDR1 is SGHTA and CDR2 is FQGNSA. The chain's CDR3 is CASSSRGQNQPQHF. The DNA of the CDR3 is TGTGCCAGCAGCTCTAGAGGACAGAATCAGCCCCAGCATTTT.

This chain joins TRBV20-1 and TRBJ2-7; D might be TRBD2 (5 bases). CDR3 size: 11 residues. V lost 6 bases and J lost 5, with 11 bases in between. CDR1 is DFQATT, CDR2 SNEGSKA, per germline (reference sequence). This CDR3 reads CSAQRADEQYF. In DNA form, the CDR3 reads TGCAGTGCCCAGAGGGCGGACGAGCAGTACTTC.